One and the same sample provided the 21 T cell receptor beta chains below, sequenced in a study of identical twins listed by TCRdb under 2016. The method behind the library was 5' RACE. Sequencing used an Illumina HiSeq 2000. The public sequencing data were trimmed at Q25 with fastp and processed into clonotypes with MiXCR by TCRdb, which kept only in-frame beta chains. Every distinct CDR3 protein forms one entry, paired with its most common genes and DNA. The sample has 500,000 to 600,000 distinct CDR3 sequences on record, 22% of them singletons. The ten biggest clones cover about 0.91% of the sample. In addition, the sample was reused for a study of T cells expressing NK-cell markers.

What was sequenced was CD4+ T cells sorted from blood. These receptor sequences come from a woman aged 18-35 years in good health.

There are a few counts of this clonotype. This rearrangement joins TRBV29-1 to TRBJ2-1; the D gene could be TRBD1 or TRBD2 (5 bases each). V was clipped by 7 bases and J by 3 bases, with 13 bases between them. Germline CDR1 SQVTM, CDR2 ANQGSEA. This CDR3 spans 13 amino acids. CDR3 protein: CSATRGVYNEQFF. The DNA for the CDR3 is TGCAGCGCAACACGAGGGGTCTACAATGAGCAGTTCTTC.

This clonotype was seen ten or more times. The chain uses TRBV6-5 and TRBJ2-1; 10 bases line up with TRBD2. Germline CDR1 MNHEY, CDR2 SVGAGI. V shed 4 bases and J 7 bases; nucleotides not matched to a gene: 10. The CDR3 contains 16 residues. The CDR3 DNA sequence: TGTGCCAGCAGTTCCACTAGCGGGAAGGTCGGAAATGAGCAGTTCTTC. This encodes CASSSTSGKVGNEQFF.

This clonotype appeared a few times. This chain uses TRBV25-1 with TRBJ1-4, with D possibly TRBD1 on 5 matching bases. This CDR3 contains 15 residues. Germline V gene lookup returns CDR1 MGHDK and CDR2 SYGVNS. V was pared by 3 bases and J by 8 bases, with 16 bases between. DNA of the CDR3: TGTGCCAGCAGTGACCCCGGGGGGGACGGCGAAAAACTGTTTTTT. Amino acids: CASSDPGGDGEKLFF.

The chain couples TRBV5-1 to TRBJ2-1; 12 nucleotides line up with TRBD1. The CDR3 totals 15 residues. Germline V lookup: CDR1 SGHRS, CDR2 YFSETQ. V dropped 4 bases and J dropped 9; count of bases not matched to a gene: 8. The CDR3 coding sequence is TGCGCCAGCAGCCCTTCGGGGACAGGGGGCGGTGAGCAGTTCTTC. Amino acid sequence: CASSPSGTGGGEQFF.

This rearrangement joins TRBV30 to TRBJ1-2; no firm D call. Germline V gene lookup returns CDR1 GTSNPN and CDR2 SVGIG (reference sequence). Trimming removed 0 bases from V and 2 bases from J, with 7 bases in between. The CDR3 length is 13 residues. The DNA for the CDR3 is TGTGCCTGGAGTGTAAGGGCCAACTATGGCTACACCTTC. It encodes CAWSVRANYGYTF.

This clonotype occurred a few times. The gene calls are TRBV7-9 and TRBJ2-6; perhaps TRBD1 as D (6 bases). The CDR3 totals 14 residues. Trimming took off 4 bases at V and 2 bases at J, with 6 bases between the two ends. Germline lookup yields CDR1 SEHNR and CDR2 FQNEAQ (reference sequence). CDR3 loop: CASSWTAGANVLTF. The CDR3 DNA reads as TGTGCCAGCAGCTGGACAGCTGGGGCCAACGTCCTGACTTTC.

J is TRBJ2-3 and V is TRBV5-1; D could derive from TRBD1 or TRBD2 (6 bases each). Germline CDR1 SGHRS, CDR2 YFSETQ. Trimming took 0 bases from V and 2 from J, leaving 10 bases between them. The CDR3 has 15 amino acids. CDR3 region: CASSLVGGPTDTQYF. The CDR3, as DNA: TGCGCCAGCAGCTTGGTGGGGGGCCCCACAGATACGCAGTATTTT.

This clonotype was picked up a small number of times. The rearrangement uses TRBV24-1 and TRBJ2-3; D might be TRBD2 (6 bases). CDR3 length equals 14 residues. CDR1 and CDR2 from the germline V gene are KGHDR and SFDVKD. The germline V and J ends were trimmed by 6 bases and 4 bases, with 13 bases remaining between them. DNA for the CDR3: TGTGCCACCAGTTCACGGGGAGGAGCAGATACGCAGTATTTT. Its translation: CATSSRGGADTQYF.

This clonotype has more than one count but fewer than ten. The rearrangement joins TRBV12-3 or TRBV12-4 to TRBJ1-1, with a weak D call TRBD1 (5 bases). Trimming took off 8 bases at V and 7 bases at J, with 14 bases between the two ends. The CDR3 is 12 residues long. CDR3 loop: CASGRRQGEAFF. DNA of the CDR3: TGTGCCAGCGGGAGGAGGCAGGGTGAAGCTTTCTTT.

The rearrangement links TRBV15 to TRBJ1-2; a possible D gene is TRBD1 (6 bases). This CDR3 has 14 residues. Germline CDR1 reads LNHNV; CDR2 reads YYDKDF (reference sequence). Trimming removed 0 bases from V and 7 bases from J, with 12 bases in between. CDR3 nucleotides: TGTGCCACCAGCAGAGATAGAGGGGGATTTGGCTACACCTTC. As protein: CATSRDRGGFGYTF.

The chain employs TRBV12-3 or TRBV12-4 and TRBJ2-7, with 12 bases aligning to TRBD1. The CDR3 sequence is 16 residues long. The V and J ends lost 6 bases and 6 bases, in that order; junction bases with no gene match: 12. The CDR3 protein is CASSRPRGQGAVEQYF. The CDR3, as DNA: TGTGCCAGCAGCCGTCCCCGGGGACAGGGGGCGGTCGAGCAGTACTTC.

The chain employs TRBV19 and TRBJ1-1; D is unclear. The CDR3 runs 11 residues. V dropped 10 bases and J dropped 6 bases, with 12 bases sitting between them. Germline values: CDR1 LNHDA, CDR2 SQIVND (reference sequence). CDR3 in DNA: TGTGCCACCTCTAGGGCTCCTGAAGCTTTCTTT. It specifies CATSRAPEAFF.

CDR3 nucleotides: TGCGCCAGCAGCTTGGACGGGAATAATGAAAAACTGTTTTTT. This sequence encodes CASSLDGNNEKLFF. The chain is built from TRBV5-1 and TRBJ1-4; unclear D gene. The length of the CDR3 is 14 residues. Trimming took off 0 bases at V and 4 bases at J, with 7 bases between the two ends. The germline gives CDR1 SGHRS, CDR2 YFSETQ. The whole variable domain, filled in from reference TRBV5-1 and TRBJ1-4, reads KAGVTQTPRYLIKTRGQQVTLSCSPISGHRSVSWYQQTPGQGLQFLFEYFSETQRNKGNFPGRFSGRQFSNSRSEMNVSTLELGDSALYLCASSLDGNNEKLFFGSGTQLSVL.

This clonotype occurred a few times. This sequence joins TRBV20-1 and TRBJ2-3; perhaps TRBD2 as D (6 bases). Trimming removed 6 bases from V and 2 bases from J, with 12 bases in between. The CDR3 contains 13 residues. The germline CDR1 and CDR2 sequences are DFQATT and SNEGSKA (reference sequence). CDR3 nucleotide sequence: TGCAGTGCCGGTTTAGCGGTCACAGATACGCAGTATTTT. Translating gives CSAGLAVTDTQYF.

The V and J genes are TRBV6-5 and TRBJ1-5; D unresolved. Trimming pared 2 bases from V and 3 bases from J, leaving 8 bases between. The CDR3 has 14 residues. From germline, CDR1 is MNHEY and CDR2 SVGAGI. The CDR3 protein is CASSYQQYNQPQHF. For the CDR3, the DNA is TGTGCCAGCAGTTACCAGCAGTACAATCAGCCCCAGCATTTT.

The rearrangement joins TRBV12-3 or TRBV12-4 to TRBJ2-5, with a possible D match to TRBD2 (6 bases). V was cut by 3 bases and J by 3 bases, with 14 bases left in between. The CDR3 runs to 15 residues. In DNA form, the CDR3 reads TGTGCCAGCAGTTTGATTGGGGGGACGGAAGAGACCCAGTACTTC. Translation: CASSLIGGTEETQYF.

This clonotype was seen a few times. The V call is TRBV6-1, the J call TRBJ1-1, with 7 bases aligning to TRBD1. The V segment lost 5 bases and the J segment 5 bases; nucleotides outside the gene matches: 11. This CDR3 is 15 amino acids long. Germline CDR1 and CDR2: MNHNS and SASEGT. In DNA, the CDR3 is TGTGCCAGCAGTCCGATGGACAGGATGAGGACTGAAGCTTTCTTT. The encoded protein is CASSPMDRMRTEAFF.

The rearrangement joins TRBV19 to TRBJ1-2, with D uncertain. This CDR3 has 13 amino acids. Trimming removed 3 bases from V and 6 bases from J, with 11 bases in between. Germline V gives CDR1 LNHDA, CDR2 SQIVND (reference sequence). CDR3 in amino acids: CASSIMFANGYTF. CDR3 DNA sequence: TGTGCCAGTAGTATTATGTTCGCGAATGGCTACACCTTC.

The rearrangement uses TRBV20-1 and TRBJ2-5, with TRBD2 identical over 16 bases. This CDR3 spans 16 amino acids. V was clipped by 4 bases and J by 2 bases; unmatched bases: 4. Germline V CDR1 and CDR2: DFQATT, SNEGSKA (reference sequence). The CDR3 loop is CSAKGTSGRGQETQYF. DNA of the CDR3: TGCAGTGCTAAAGGGACTAGCGGGAGGGGGCAAGAGACCCAGTACTTC.

The chain recombines TRBV18 with TRBJ2-3; 10 positions match TRBD2. This CDR3 contains 17 residues. Trimming took 4 bases from V and 0 from J; bases not matched to a gene: 7. The germline gives CDR1 KGHSH, CDR2 LQKENI. The CDR3 DNA reads TGTGCCAGCTCACGGAGCGGGGGGGCCGGTAGCACAGATACGCAGTATTTT. It translates to CASSRSGGAGSTDTQYF.

The chain employs TRBV20-1 and TRBJ2-7; D remains ambiguous. V lost 2 bases, J lost 4 bases, and 21 bases lay in between. Germline V gene lookup returns CDR1 DFQATT and CDR2 SNEGSKA (reference sequence). The CDR3 extends over 16 amino acids. CDR3 in amino acids: CSARPVNRANIYEQYF. The CDR3 DNA reads as TGCAGTGCTAGACCCGTAAACCGGGCCAATATTTACGAGCAGTACTTC.